Below are 14 T cell receptor beta chains sequenced from a single sample in a study of CD8+ T cells in alopecia areata. Specified treatment: oral pan-JAK inhibitor, 5-10 mg twice daily. In each case, RNA was isolated and then reverse transcribed into cDNA as the sequencing template. The table came from immunoSEQ multiplex PCR; TCRdb's copy has only in-frame clones and leaves some out. The sample has about 120,000 clones, 58% seen once. Sequencing used CD8+ T cells sorted from blood, obtained at week 4, from a patient treated with tofacitinib. The receptors here all came from a human donor with alopecia areata.

This clone was counted a few times. The CDR3 coding sequence is TGTGCCTGGACCCCAAGGACTGAAGCTTTCTTT. Protein product: CAWTPRTEAFF. The chain combines TRBV30 with TRBJ1-1; D not resolved. V lost 4 bases and J 5 bases, leaving 8 bases between the germline ends. CDR3 length equals 11 residues. The germline CDR1 and CDR2 sequences are GTSNPN and SVGIG (reference sequence).

The DNA of the CDR3 is TGTGCCACCAGCACCGACAGGGGAGATTCTGAAGCTTTCTTT. Translating it yields CATSTDRGDSEAFF. V and J are TRBV15 and TRBJ1-1; 8 nucleotides align to TRBD1. The CDR3 extends over 14 amino acids. The V gene's germline CDR1 is LNHNV and CDR2 YYDKDF (reference sequence). The ends lost 4 bases at V and 6 bases at J; junction bases unmatched: 7.

This clone was picked up one time. The chain recombines TRBV29-1 with TRBJ2-2, with a possible D match to TRBD2 (6 bases). The CDR3 covers 13 residues. Trimming stripped 7 bases from V and 0 bases from J, with 9 bases between. From germline, CDR1 is SQVTM and CDR2 ANQGSEA. CDR3 nucleotide sequence: TGCAGCGCCCGGGAGACGAACACCGGGGAGCTGTTTTTT. Amino acid sequence: CSARETNTGELFF.

This chain connects TRBV5-1 to TRBJ2-4; D might be TRBD2 (6 bases). The V gene's germline CDR1 is SGHRS and CDR2 YFSETQ. V dropped 2 bases and J dropped 0 bases, with 12 bases sitting between them. The CDR3 length is 16 residues. The CDR3: CASSFWGELAKNIQYF. For the CDR3, the DNA is TGCGCCAGCAGCTTCTGGGGGGAACTAGCCAAAAACATTCAGTACTTC.

As to this clone: Other nucleotide sequences in the sample specify the same CDR3. V gene TRBV9 combines with J gene TRBJ2-3; D remains unclear. V lost 0 bases and J lost 1, with 3 bases in between. The germline CDR1 and CDR2 sequences are SGDLS and YYNGEE. The CDR3 spans 13 residues. CDR3 coding DNA: TGTGCCAGCAGCGTAGGAGGCACAGATACGCAGTATTTT. It translates to CASSVGGTDTQYF. The complete variable domain, with remaining parts taken from reference TRBV9 and TRBJ2-3, reads DSGVTQTPKHLITATGQRVTLRCSPRSGDLSVYWYQQSLDQGLQFLIQYYNGEERAKGNILERFSAQQFPDLHSELNLSSLELGDSALYFCASSVGGTDTQYFGPGTRLTVL.

This clone was recorded a few times. The gene calls are TRBV7-4 and TRBJ1-2; D gene unclear. V lost 1 base, J lost 3 bases, and 9 bases lay in between. Germline V gene data show CDR1 as SGHVT and CDR2 as SQSDAQ. There are 14 residues in the CDR3. CDR3 sequence (DNA): TGTGCCAGCAGCTTAGAGGTCAGATACTATGGCTACACCTTC. Its protein product is CASSLEVRYYGYTF. The variable domain in full, with the rest retrieved from reference TRBV7-4 and TRBJ1-2, is GAGVSQSPRYKVAKRGRDVALRCDSISGHVTLYWYRQTLGQGSEVLTYSQSDAQRDKSGRPSGRFSAERPERSVSTLKIQRTEQGDSAVYLCASSLEVRYYGYTFGSGTRLTVV.

The chain couples TRBV30 to TRBJ1-5; 8 nucleotides match TRBD1. J was trimmed by 0 bases and V by 1 base; bases with no gene match: 5. The CDR3 spans 16 residues. Per germline, CDR1 GTSNPN and CDR2 SVGIG (reference sequence). Here the CDR3 reads CAWSGRQGYSNQPQHF. The CDR3 DNA follows: TGTGCCTGGAGTGGTAGACAGGGGTATAGCAATCAGCCCCAGCATTTT.

The V call is TRBV30, the J call TRBJ2-1; D unclear. Trimming removed 0 bases at V and 7 bases at J, with 4 bases between. Germline-derived CDR1 and CDR2 are GTSNPN and SVGIG (reference sequence). The CDR3 spans 11 residues. The CDR3 sequence is CAWSVLNEQFF. DNA of the CDR3: TGTGCCTGGAGTGTACTGAATGAGCAGTTCTTC.

V usage is TRBV5-6 and J usage is TRBJ2-7; D is tentatively TRBD1 or TRBD2 (5 bases each). The germline V gene encodes CDR1 SGHDT and CDR2 YYEEEE. V was cut by 0 bases and J by 5 bases, with 12 bases left in between. This CDR3 region has 14 residues. CDR3 DNA sequence: TGTGCCAGCAGCTTGGGGCTGGGGGACGACGAGCAGTACTTC. Encoded protein: CASSLGLGDDEQYF. The full variable domain, with the rest looked up from reference TRBV5-6 and TRBJ2-7, is DAGVTQSPTHLIKTRGQQVTLRCSPKSGHDTVSWYQQALGQGPQFIFQYYEEEERQRGNFPDRFSGHQFPNYSSELNVNALLLGDSALYLCASSLGLGDDEQYFGPGTRLTVT.

The chain combines TRBV29-1 with TRBJ1-2; 7 bases are shared with TRBD1. The junction had 6 bases not matched to a gene; V was cut back by 1 base and J by 4 bases. The CDR3 contains 14 residues. CDR1 SQVTM and CDR2 ANQGSEA come from the germline V gene. The DNA for the CDR3 is TGCAGCGTTGAAGGGCGACAGGGAATCTATGGCTACACCTTC. Translated: CSVEGRQGIYGYTF.

The chain links TRBV25-1 to TRBJ2-5; no definite D call. The V gene's germline CDR1 is MGHDK and CDR2 SYGVNS. V lost 3 bases and J lost 5, with 13 bases in between. This CDR3 spans 14 amino acids. CDR3 residues: CASSESRDRETQYF. The CDR3 nucleotides read TGTGCCAGCAGTGAGTCACGCGACCGGGAGACCCAGTACTTC.

The chain links TRBV10-3 to TRBJ2-7; TRBD2 might be the D (6 bases). The CDR3 spans 13 residues. The V gene lost 7 bases and the J gene lost 3 bases, with 13 bases spanning the gap. The germline V gene encodes CDR1 ENHRY and CDR2 SYGVKD. CDR3 in amino acids: CAIKVGGSYEQYF. In DNA form, the CDR3 reads TGTGCCATCAAGGTCGGAGGGAGCTACGAGCAGTACTTC.

The V gene is TRBV25-1, the J gene TRBJ1-2; 9 bases align to TRBD1. This CDR3 is built from 15 residues. CDR1 and CDR2 (germline): MGHDK, SYGVNS. V lost 5 bases, J lost 4 bases, and 8 bases stayed unmatched. In DNA form, the CDR3 reads TGTGCCAGCAGTAAGACAGGGGGGCCGGCCTATGGCTACACCTTC. Its protein product is CASSKTGGPAYGYTF.

This chain uses TRBV7-9 with TRBJ1-5; D may be TRBD1 (6 bases). Germline assignment: CDR1 SEHNR and CDR2 FQNEAQ (reference sequence). V lost 4 bases and J lost 4, with 17 bases in between. The CDR3 length is 16 residues. CDR3 protein: CASSSESGGLNQPQHF. CDR3 nucleotides: TGTGCCAGCAGCTCTGAGTCGGGGGGCCTAAATCAGCCCCAGCATTTT.